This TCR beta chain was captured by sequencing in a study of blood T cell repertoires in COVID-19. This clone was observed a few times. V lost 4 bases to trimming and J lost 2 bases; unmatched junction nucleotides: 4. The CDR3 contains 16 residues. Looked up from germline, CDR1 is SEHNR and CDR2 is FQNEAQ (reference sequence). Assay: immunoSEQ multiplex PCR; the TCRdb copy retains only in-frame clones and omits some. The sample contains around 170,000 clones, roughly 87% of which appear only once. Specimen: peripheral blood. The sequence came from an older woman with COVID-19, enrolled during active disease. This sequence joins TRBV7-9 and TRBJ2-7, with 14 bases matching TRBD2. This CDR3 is CASSSRLAGGTYEQYF. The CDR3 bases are TGTGCCAGCAGCTCACGACTAGCGGGAGGGACCTACGAGCAGTACTTC.